The entry below describes one T cell receptor beta chain. Antigen: not known. With 4 bases clipped from V and 4 bases from J, the junction kept 15 bases outside the gene matches. CDR3 length: 18 residues. Germline lookup yields CDR1 SGHRS and CDR2 YFSETQ. These data originate in a study of T cells in Graves' hyperthyroidism and ophthalmopathy. Findings and caveats of the study: Ophthalmopathy cases were set apart from stable hyperthyroidism by a 13 V-J model.

Amplified regions were TCR beta CDR3 sequences from RNA transcripts. First-round RT-PCR with HTBI primers amplified the TCR CDR3 region. From the multiplex PCR reads, TCRdb called clonotypes with MiXCR, one entry per CDR3 protein. The top ten hold 30% to 40% of the sample, which has about 250,000 distinct CDR3 sequences, over 20% seen once. The sequenced material came from blood. The clonotype comes from a woman between 35 and 50 years old with Graves' ophthalmopathy. The chain combines TRBV5-1 with TRBJ1-2; 11 bases fit TRBD1. CDR3 in DNA: TGCGCCAGCAGCCCCCTCGGGACAGGGGGGGCCCTCTTCTATGGCTACACCTTC. Amino acids: CASSPLGTGGALFYGYTF.